This is a list of T cell receptor beta chains from one sample in a study of control samples from healthy donors and cancer patients. Sequenced by immunoSEQ multiplex PCR; TCRdb stores in-frame clones only, minus some. The sample includes some 96,000 clones, 90% to 95% of them seen just once. Sample: blood. The receptor set was obtained from a man aged 18 to 30 in good health. Each CDR3 is given with its conserved first and last residue. D genes are given only for firm matches. Some rows mark clone size as missing; the rest say once, few, many or name a class of expanded clone.

clone size	V gene	J gene	D gene	CDR3 protein	CDR3 DNA
-	TRBV2	TRBJ1-2	-	CASIGQNYGYTF	TGTGCCAGCATAGGACAGAACTATGGCTACACCTTC
-	TRBV19	TRBJ2-7	-	CASSFYEQYF	TGTGCCAGTAGTTTCTACGAGCAGTACTTC
few	TRBV27	TRBJ1-6	-	CASSSYNSPLHF	TGTGCCAGCAGTTCCTATAATTCACCCCTCCACTTT
-	TRBV5-8	TRBJ2-5	TRBD2	CASSYGRGEETQYF	TGTGCCAGCAGCTACGGGCGGGGGGAAGAGACCCAGTACTTC
-	TRBV3-1/TRBV3-2	TRBJ2-3	-	CASSQTDIPLPDTQYF	TGTGCCAGCAGCCAAACAGACATCCCCCTCCCCGATACGCAGTATTTT
-	TRBV7-3	TRBJ2-1	TRBD1	CASSRQGADYNEQFF	TGTGCCAGCAGTCGACAGGGGGCAGACTACAATGAGCAGTTCTTC
-	TRBV4-3	TRBJ2-3	TRBD2	CASSFDLGLAGESDTQYF	TGCGCCAGCAGTTTCGACCTGGGGCTAGCGGGAGAGTCGGATACGCAGTATTTT
-	TRBV13	TRBJ2-2	TRBD1	CASSKGQGSNTGELFF	TGTGCCAGCAGCAAGGGACAGGGATCCAACACCGGGGAGCTGTTTTTT
-	TRBV6-4	TRBJ1-2	-	CASSDAEGDGYTF	TGTGCCAGCAGTGACGCCGAGGGAGATGGCTACACCTTC
-	TRBV11-2	TRBJ1-3	-	CASSLVPVTSSGNTIYF	TGTGCCAGCAGCTTAGTTCCAGTCACTTCCTCTGGAAACACCATATATTTT
-	TRBV5-1	TRBJ1-2	-	CASSPHAGTPYGYTF	TGCGCCAGCAGCCCTCACGCAGGGACCCCTTATGGCTACACCTTC
-	TRBV6-5	TRBJ2-1	TRBD2	CASRGGLADNEQFF	TGTGCCAGCAGGGGGGGACTAGCGGACAATGAGCAGTTCTTC
-	TRBV3-1/TRBV3-2	TRBJ2-7	-	CASSQDRGRDEQYF	TGTGCCAGCAGCCAAGATCGGGGCAGGGACGAGCAGTACTTC
-	TRBV7-2	TRBJ1-2	-	CASSLVPGSNNGYTF	TGTGCCAGCAGCTTAGTTCCCGGGAGCAATAATGGCTACACCTTC
once	TRBV4-3	TRBJ2-1	-	CASSQDFRTRGDEQFF	TGCGCCAGCAGCCAAGATTTCCGGACTAGGGGGGATGAGCAGTTCTTC
-	TRBV7-8	TRBJ2-2	TRBD2	CASSPPRGGTGELFF	TGTGCCAGCAGCCCGCCCCGGGGGGGCACCGGGGAGCTGTTTTTT
-	TRBV18	TRBJ1-4	-	CASSPPGVREKLFF	TGTGCCAGCTCACCACCGGGTGTGCGGGAAAAACTGTTTTTT
-	TRBV5-1	TRBJ1-2	-	CASSQRTSSWGYTF	TGCGCCAGCAGTCAAAGGACATCTTCCTGGGGCTACACCTTC
-	TRBV5-1	TRBJ1-1	TRBD1	CASSPTGAAATEAFF	TGCGCCAGCAGCCCGACAGGGGCGGCGGCCACTGAAGCTTTCTTT
-	TRBV7-9	TRBJ2-3	-	CASSRQISSTDTQYF	TGTGCCAGCAGCCGACAGATCTCCTCCACAGATACGCAGTATTTT
once	TRBV9	TRBJ2-1	TRBD1	CASSETGTNEQFF	TGTGCCAGCAGCGAGACAGGGACCAATGAGCAGTTCTTC
-	TRBV19	TRBJ1-1	TRBD1	CASSIDILGTEAYTEAFF	TGTGCCAGTAGTATAGACATACTAGGGACAGAAGCCTACACTGAAGCTTTCTTT
-	TRBV7-9	TRBJ1-5	-	CASSPLGHQPQHF	TGTGCCAGCAGCCCGCTCGGGCATCAGCCCCAGCATTTT
-	TRBV19	TRBJ1-6	TRBD1	CASSIRSGQGSNSPLHF	TGTGCCAGTAGTATTCGGTCAGGACAGGGAAGTAATTCACCCCTCCACTTT
-	TRBV20-1	TRBJ2-5	-	CSARPGQTQYF	TGCAGTGCTAGACCGGGCCAGACCCAGTACTTC
-	TRBV30	TRBJ2-6	-	CARGQGSSGANVLTF	TGTGCCCGGGGGCAAGGCAGCTCTGGGGCCAACGTCCTGACTTTC
-	TRBV19	TRBJ1-2	-	CASSPPLGGSGYTF	TGTGCCAGTAGTCCCCCCTTGGGGGGGTCTGGCTACACCTTC
-	TRBV7-8	TRBJ2-2	-	CASSLGTSSLDTGELFF	TGTGCCAGCAGCTTAGGAACTAGCTCCCTCGACACCGGGGAGCTGTTTTTT
-	TRBV5-1	TRBJ1-4	-	CASSLTEKNEKLFF	TGCGCCAGCAGCCTTACGGAGAAAAATGAAAAACTGTTTTTT
-	TRBV4-3	TRBJ2-7	TRBD1	CASSQGERGTGLPYEQYF	TGCGCCAGCAGCCAAGGGGAAAGAGGGACAGGGCTACCCTACGAGCAGTACTTC
-	TRBV7-8	TRBJ1-6	-	CASSPQAGNSPLHF	TGTGCCAGCAGCCCCCAGGCGGGGAATTCACCCCTCCACTTT
-	TRBV28	TRBJ2-7	TRBD2	CASSGLLGLAGITSYEQYF	TGTGCCAGCAGTGGTCTATTGGGACTAGCGGGAATCACCTCCTACGAGCAGTACTTC
-	TRBV7-9	TRBJ1-3	-	CASSLGQSTAAGSGNTIYF	TGTGCCAGCAGCTTAGGACAGTCCACCGCCGCCGGTTCTGGAAACACCATATATTTT
-	TRBV5-4	TRBJ1-2	TRBD1	CASSHDRGLGGYTF	TGTGCCAGCAGTCACGACAGGGGGCTAGGGGGCTACACCTTC
-	TRBV4-1	TRBJ1-4	-	CASSQEVSENEKLFF	TGCGCCAGCAGCCAAGAGGTGTCAGAGAATGAAAAACTGTTTTTT
-	TRBV27	TRBJ1-6	-	CATRGTLNSPLHF	TGTGCCACCAGGGGCACCCTGAATTCACCCCTCCACTTT
-	TRBV5-1	TRBJ2-5	-	CASSLATRALGEETQYF	TGCGCCAGCAGCTTGGCTACCCGGGCCCTGGGGGAAGAGACCCAGTACTTC
-	TRBV7-2	TRBJ2-7	-	CASSFPRGDEQYF	TGTGCCAGCAGCTTTCCCCGTGGTGACGAGCAGTACTTC
-	TRBV6-5	TRBJ1-4	-	CASIPCTGPDEKLFF	TGTGCCAGCATTCCGTGTACAGGTCCGGATGAAAAACTGTTTTTT
-	TRBV6-5	TRBJ2-7	-	CASSYPGQNVHEQYF	TGTGCCAGCAGTTACCCTGGACAGAACGTCCACGAGCAGTACTTC
-	TRBV27	TRBJ1-4	-	CASSQGFGEKLFF	TGTGCCAGCTCCCAGGGGTTCGGGGAAAAACTGTTTTTT
once	TRBV7-9	TRBJ1-1	-	CASSQTHEAFF	TGTGCCAGCAGCCAGACCCATGAAGCTTTCTTT
-	TRBV5-4	TRBJ1-4	TRBD1	CASSFRTGGGGTNEKLFF	TGTGCCAGCAGCTTCCGGACAGGGGGCGGGGGTACTAATGAAAAACTGTTTTTT
-	TRBV13	TRBJ2-1	-	CASAFVVASDDEQFF	TGTGCCAGTGCATTCGTCGTAGCTAGCGATGATGAGCAGTTCTTC
-	TRBV7-9	TRBJ2-7	-	CASSPRGGNEQYF	TGTGCCAGCAGCCCGAGAGGGGGGAACGAGCAGTACTTC
-	TRBV19	TRBJ2-2	-	CASRRANTGELFF	TGTGCCAGTAGAAGGGCGAACACCGGGGAGCTGTTTTTT
-	TRBV27	TRBJ1-5	-	CASSLGQGGNQPQHF	TGTGCCAGCAGTTTAGGGCAGGGTGGCAATCAGCCCCAGCATTTT